Reported below is one TCR beta chain. What it recognizes is unknown. The protocol was immunoSEQ multiplex PCR, while the TCRdb copy is restricted to in-frame clones and leaves out a portion. The table lists about 180,000 clones, roughly four fifths of them singletons. The data were obtained in a study of cytotoxic CD8 clonotypes in ibrutinib-treated CLL. Turning to the study itself: Among the patients, around ten presented as relapsed/refractory and fewer than 16 as treatment-naive; fewer than 18 showed unmutated IGHV. Study-wide results and caveats: Once treatment began, public clonotypes, which were uncommon, contracted or stayed stable.

Looked up from germline, CDR1 is SEHNR and CDR2 is FQNEAQ (reference sequence). V gave up 3 bases and J gave up 5 bases, with 6 bases separating them. The CDR3 length is 12 residues. The chain is built from TRBV7-9 and TRBJ2-3; no firm D call. The sample was PBMCs, taken after 24 months of ibrutinib treatment. The receptor was derived from a human donor with chronic lymphocytic leukemia. The chain's CDR3 is CASSFAEDTQYF. In DNA form, the CDR3 reads TGTGCCAGCAGCTTTGCCGAAGATACGCAGTATTTT. The whole variable domain, remainder taken from reference TRBV7-9 and TRBJ2-3, is DTGVSQNPRHKITKRGQNVTFRCDPISEHNRLYWYRQTLGQGPEFLTYFQNEAQLEKSRLLSDRFSAERPKGSFSTLEIQRTEQGDSAMYLCASSFAEDTQYFGPGTRLTVL.